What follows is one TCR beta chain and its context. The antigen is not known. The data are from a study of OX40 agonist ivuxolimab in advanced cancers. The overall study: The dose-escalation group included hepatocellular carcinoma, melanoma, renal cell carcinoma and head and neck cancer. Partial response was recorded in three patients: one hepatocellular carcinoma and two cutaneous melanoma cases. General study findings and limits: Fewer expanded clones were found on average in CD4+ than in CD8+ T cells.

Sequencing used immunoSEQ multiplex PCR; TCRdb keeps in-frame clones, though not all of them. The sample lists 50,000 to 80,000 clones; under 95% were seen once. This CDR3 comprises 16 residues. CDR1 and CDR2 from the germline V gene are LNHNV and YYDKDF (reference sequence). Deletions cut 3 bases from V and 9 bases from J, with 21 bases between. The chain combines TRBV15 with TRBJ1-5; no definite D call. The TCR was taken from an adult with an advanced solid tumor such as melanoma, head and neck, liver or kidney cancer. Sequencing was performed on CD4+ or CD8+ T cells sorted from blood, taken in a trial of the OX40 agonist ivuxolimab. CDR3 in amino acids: CATSRNPPGVIGPQHF. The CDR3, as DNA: TGTGCCACCAGCAGGAACCCACCGGGTGTTATAGGGCCCCAGCATTTT.